This TCR beta chain was sequenced in a study of CD8 T cells in ankylosing spondylitis. TCRdb re-analysed the 5' RACE reads in MiXCR, keeping a single row per CDR3 protein. The data contain 200,000 to 250,000 distinct CDR3 sequences, around 20% of them singletons. V shed 0 bases and J shed 4 bases, with 8 bases lying between them. CDR1 and CDR2 (germline): SGDLS, YYNGEE. The CDR3 runs to 14 residues. Notes on the study in general: The clones that were linked to disease were reported to be significantly enriched in matched synovial fluid samples from ankylosing spondylitis patients. Seemingly distinctive of ankylosing spondylitis blood was a TCR beta motif formed by eight highly homologous variants.

The sample holds a few counts of this clonotype. Its antigen is undetermined. This TCR was sampled from a male donor with ankylosing spondylitis. Source material: blood, either unsorted or a sorted T cell fraction (not recorded which). V gene TRBV9 combines with J gene TRBJ1-5, with D hard to call. The CDR3 DNA reads TGTGCCAGCAGCGTAGGCGCAGCTAATCAGCCCCAGCATTTT. It codes for CASSVGAANQPQHF.